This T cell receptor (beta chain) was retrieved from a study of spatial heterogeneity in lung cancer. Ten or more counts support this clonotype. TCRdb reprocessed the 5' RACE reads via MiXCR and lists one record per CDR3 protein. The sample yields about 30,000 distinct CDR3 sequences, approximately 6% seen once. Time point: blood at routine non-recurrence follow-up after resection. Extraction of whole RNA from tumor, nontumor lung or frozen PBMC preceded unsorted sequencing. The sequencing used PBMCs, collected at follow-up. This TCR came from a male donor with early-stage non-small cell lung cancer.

DNA for the CDR3: TGTGCCAGCAGCCAAGAGAAGACCCAGTACTTC. Translating it yields CASSQEKTQYF. The chain joins TRBV3-1 to TRBJ2-5; no clear D gene. Looked up from germline, CDR1 is LGHDT and CDR2 is YNNKEL (reference sequence). CDR3 length: 11 residues. V lost 0 bases and J 6 bases, leaving 2 bases between the germline ends.